This T cell receptor beta chain originates from a study of cytomegalovirus exposure and HLA in healthy donors. For the study at large: Unique TCRs from HLA-typed donors, roughly 87 million of them, were held in an early data release. Study findings and constraints: Later genetic work tied a missense DCLRE1C variant to beta-chain V and J trimming.

Comments on this clone: Its antigen is not known.

With 60 Vbeta and 13 Jbeta primers, the PCR was carried out. Some clones are missing from TCRdb's copy, which holds only in-frame ones; the method was immunoSEQ multiplex PCR. The profile covers about 160,000 clones, with around 76% appearing a single time and about 1% taken by the ten largest. Donors in the study were healthy people who gave bone marrow. Trimming removed 0 bases from V and 5 bases from J, with 16 bases in between. Germline V CDR1 and CDR2: SGDLS, YYNGEE. This CDR3 comprises 16 residues. This sequence originates from a middle-aged woman in good health and CMV-seronegative. Sequencing input: PBMCs. The V and J genes are TRBV9 and TRBJ2-3; maybe TRBD2 (6 bases). The CDR3 DNA sequence: TGTGCCAGCAGCGTAGCGGGAGCCTCAGCTATAGATACGCAGTATTTT. Encoded protein: CASSVAGASAIDTQYF.